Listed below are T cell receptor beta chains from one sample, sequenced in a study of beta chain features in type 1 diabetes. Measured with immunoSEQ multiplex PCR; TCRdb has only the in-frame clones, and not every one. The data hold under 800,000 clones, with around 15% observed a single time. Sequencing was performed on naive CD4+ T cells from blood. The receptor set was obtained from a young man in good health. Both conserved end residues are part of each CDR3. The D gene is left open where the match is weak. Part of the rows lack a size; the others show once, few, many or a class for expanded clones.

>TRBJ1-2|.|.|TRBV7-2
TGTGCCAGCAGCTTAGGGGCTTATGGCTACACCTTC
CASSLGAYGYTF
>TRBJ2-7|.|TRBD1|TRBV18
TGTGCCAGCTCACCGGACAGGGAGCAGTACTTC
CASSPDREQYF
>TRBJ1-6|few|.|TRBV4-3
TGCGCCAGCAGCGAGAACTATAATTCACCCCTCCACTTT
CASSENYNSPLHF
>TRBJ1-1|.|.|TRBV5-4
TGTGCCAGCCGGCCCGGGACGGAGAACACTGAAGCTTTCTTT
CASRPGTENTEAFF
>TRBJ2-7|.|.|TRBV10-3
TGTGCCATCAGTAGGGACAGGGCTAGCGGGGAGCAGTACTTC
CAISRDRASGEQYF
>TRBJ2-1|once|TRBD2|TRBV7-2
TGTGCCAGCACAGGAGCGGGAGCCTACAATGAGCAGTTCTTC
CASTGAGAYNEQFF
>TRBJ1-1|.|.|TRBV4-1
TGCGCCAGCAGCCAACCCGACGGTATTGAAGCTTTCTTT
CASSQPDGIEAFF
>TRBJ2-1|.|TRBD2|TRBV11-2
TGTGCCAGCAGCCAAACTAGCGGGAGCTCCTACAATGAGCAGTTCTTC
CASSQTSGSSYNEQFF
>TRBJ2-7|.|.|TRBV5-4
TGTGCCAGCAGCTTGGGTTACGAGCAGTACTTC
CASSLGYEQYF
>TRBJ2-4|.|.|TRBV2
TGTGCCAGCAGTGAAAGAAAAAACATTCAGTACTTC
CASSERKNIQYF
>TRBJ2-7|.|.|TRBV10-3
TGTGCCATCAGTGAAGTCCGGGCCCACGACGGCGAGCAGTACTTC
CAISEVRAHDGEQYF
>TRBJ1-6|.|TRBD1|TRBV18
TGTGCCAGCTCATACGGTTCCGGACAGGGCGTTTCACCCCTCCACTTT
CASSYGSGQGVSPLHF
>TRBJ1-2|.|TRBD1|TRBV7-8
TGTGCCAGCAGCCTAACAGGGGACGGCTACACCTTC
CASSLTGDGYTF
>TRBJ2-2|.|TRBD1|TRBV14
TGTGCCAGCAGCCAACAGGGGGCGACCGGGGAGCTGTTTTTT
CASSQQGATGELFF
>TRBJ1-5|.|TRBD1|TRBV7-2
TGTGCCAGCAGTTTCACCGGGACAGGGGATCAGCCCCAGCATTTT
CASSFTGTGDQPQHF
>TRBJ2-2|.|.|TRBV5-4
TGTGCCAGCAGCTTGGGAGGTACAGCGAACACCGGGGAGCTGTTTTTT
CASSLGGTANTGELFF
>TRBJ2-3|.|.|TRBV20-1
TGCAGTGCCCCGGGGTTGGATACGCAGTATTTT
CSAPGLDTQYF
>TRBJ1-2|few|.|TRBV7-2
TGTGCCAGCAGCCGGACAGAGTCTTATGGCTACACCTTC
CASSRTESYGYTF
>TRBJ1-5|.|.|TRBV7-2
TGTGCCAGCAGCTTAATCGGTGGTAGGGAAAATCAGCCCCAGCATTTT
CASSLIGGRENQPQHF
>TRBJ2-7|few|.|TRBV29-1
TGCAGCGTTGAAGATCCCCACGAGCAGTACTTC
CSVEDPHEQYF
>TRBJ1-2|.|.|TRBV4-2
TGTGCCAGCACCCGGGAAGGGGCCGGGTATGGCTACACCTTC
CASTREGAGYGYTF
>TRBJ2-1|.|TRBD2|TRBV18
TGTGCCAGCTCATCATACCGGACTAGCGATCAGTTCTTC
CASSSYRTSDQFF
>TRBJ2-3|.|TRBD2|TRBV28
TGTGCCAGCAGTTCCCTTAAAGCGGGAGCGGGCACAGATACGCAGTATTTT
CASSSLKAGAGTDTQYF